The 10 T cell receptor beta chains reported below all come from one sample, sequenced in a study (dated by TCRdb to about 2015). The library was prepared using 5' RACE. The listed sequencing device is Illumina MiSeq. TCRdb reran the public reads through fastp at Q25 and MiXCR, keeping productive beta chains. Every distinct CDR3 protein forms one entry, paired with its most common genes and DNA. The sample table records about 11,000 distinct CDR3 sequences; 40% to 55% of these occur just once. The ten largest clones add up to 9.5% to 15% of the sample. The specimen sequenced was tumor-infiltrating naive CD4+ T cells sorted from the breast tumor. In light of the paper, this sample's cell subset or site label describes: naive CD4+ T cells, CD4+CD45RA+CD25-. These receptors all stem from a female donor with breast cancer.

The V gene is TRBV20-1, the J gene TRBJ1-4; TRBD1 is a possible D gene (5 bases). Germline-derived CDR1 and CDR2 are DFQATT and SNEGSKA (reference sequence). V gave up 0 bases and J gave up 8 bases, with 16 bases separating them. The CDR3 is 15 residues long. The CDR3 protein is CSARDHGGIREKLFF. CDR3 coding DNA: TGCAGTGCTAGAGATCATGGGGGGATTAGGGAAAAACTGTTTTTT.

The chain carries TRBV4-1 and TRBJ2-1; D is unclear. V lost 4 bases and J 9 bases, leaving 7 bases between the germline ends. The CDR3 length is 11 residues. Germline assignment: CDR1 MGHRA and CDR2 YSYEKL. Written as DNA, the CDR3 is TGCGCCAGCAGCCGGGGAACTGAGCAGTTCTTC. This sequence encodes CASSRGTEQFF.

This clonotype was picked up a small number of times. J is TRBJ2-2 and V is TRBV5-1, with D hard to call. Trimming left V 3 bases short and J 0 bases short, with 6 bases between. CDR1 is SGHRS and CDR2 is YFSETQ in the germline V gene. CDR3 size: 14 residues. CDR3 DNA sequence: TGCGCCAGCAGCTACGTCTCGAACACCGGGGAGCTGTTTTTT. Translating gives CASSYVSNTGELFF. The variable domain in full, completed from reference TRBV5-1 and TRBJ2-2, reads KAGVTQTPRYLIKTRGQQVTLSCSPISGHRSVSWYQQTPGQGLQFLFEYFSETQRNKGNFPGRFSGRQFSNSRSEMNVSTLELGDSALYLCASSYVSNTGELFFGEGSRLTVL.

The V call is TRBV20-1, the J call TRBJ2-1; TRBD2 agrees at 13 bases. The CDR3 runs to 13 residues. V dropped 6 bases and J dropped 10; count of bases not matched to a gene: 6. In germline, CDR1 is DFQATT, CDR2 SNEGSKA (reference sequence). The CDR3 loop is CSAGGLAGREQFF. The CDR3 DNA reads as TGCAGTGCAGGGGGACTAGCGGGAAGGGAGCAGTTCTTC.

Notes on this clonotype: One end of the junction fails to match germline, which may point to a read error. V is TRBV5-3 and J is TRBJ2-1, with a tentative D call TRBD2 (6 bases). TRBV5-3 is an open reading frame, and its role is uncertain. This CDR3 spans 15 amino acids. For the CDR3, the DNA is TGTGCCAGCAGCTTGTTTAGCGGAATATACAATGAGCAGTTCTTC. Encoded protein: CASSLFSGIYNEQFF.

DNA for the CDR3: TGCAGTGCCGGAATCGGACCGATTAACACTGAAGCTTTCTTT. It translates to CSAGIGPINTEAFF. The chain combines TRBV20-1 with TRBJ1-1, with no clear D. Trimming pared 6 bases from V and 2 bases from J, leaving 16 bases between. The CDR3 is made up of 14 amino acids. Germline V lookup: CDR1 DFQATT, CDR2 SNEGSKA (reference sequence).

The V call is TRBV6-2 or TRBV6-3, the J call TRBJ2-1, with 10 nucleotides matching TRBD2. Germline V gene lookup returns CDR1 MNHEY and CDR2 SVGEGT. The CDR3 has 15 amino acids. V was pared by 6 bases and J by 7 bases, with 9 bases of the junction left unmatched. The CDR3 loop is CASRPSSGSWNEQFF. The CDR3 DNA reads as TGTGCCAGCAGACCTTCTAGCGGGAGTTGGAATGAGCAGTTCTTC.

The CDR3 spells CASSPAGPGGTQYF. For the CDR3, the DNA is TGTGCCAGCAGCCCCGCGGGGCCGGGGGGGACCCAGTACTTC. The rearrangement links TRBV5-5 to TRBJ2-5, with 7 positions matching TRBD2. Germline V gene data show CDR1 as SGHKS and CDR2 as YYEKEE (reference sequence). The CDR3 consists of 14 residues. The junction had 10 bases not matched to a gene; V was cut back by 4 bases and J by 7 bases.

This clonotype was seen a few times. This chain connects TRBV20-1 to TRBJ1-2, with TRBD1 as a possible D gene (5 bases). V lost 3 bases and J lost 0, with 8 bases in between. This CDR3 is built from 13 residues. Germline CDR1 is DFQATT and CDR2 is SNEGSKA (reference sequence). The CDR3: CSASEGSNYGYTF. The CDR3 DNA follows: TGCAGTGCTAGCGAGGGGTCTAACTATGGCTACACCTTC.

In the case of this clonotype: One base away lies a much larger clone, so this may be a sequencing read error. The chain couples TRBV20-1 to TRBJ1-2; D not certain. Germline CDR1 is DFQATT and CDR2 is SNEGSKA (reference sequence). The CDR3 is 13 amino acids. In nucleotides, the CDR3 is TGCGGTGCTAGGCCCAGATTAGTTTATGGCTACACCTTC. Amino acid sequence: CGARPRLVYGYTF.